This T cell receptor beta chain was observed in a study of T cell changes during pregnancy in multiple sclerosis. The data were produced by immunoSEQ multiplex PCR, yet TCRdb's version contains in-frame clones alone and is incomplete. The sample shows roughly 59,000 clones, around nine tenths of them seen only once. Germline V gene lookup returns CDR1 SGHTA and CDR2 FQGNSA. The length of the CDR3 is 16 residues. J was trimmed by 2 bases and V by 5 bases; bases with no gene match: 8. The chain links TRBV7-2 to TRBJ2-3; 9 bases match TRBD2. This material consisted of peripheral blood, taken in the third trimester of pregnancy. The sequence derives from a female donor in good health, enrolled as a control in a pregnancy study. The CDR3 DNA sequence: TGTGCCAGCAGCCAACGAAGCGGGGGGTTCACAGATACGCAGTATTTT. Protein sequence: CASSQRSGGFTDTQYF.